The sequence of this TCR beta chain was determined in a study of identical twins' blood T cells. In the original workflow: Each donor had about 95,000 to nearly 550,000 clonotypes. TCRdb fed the 5' RACE reads into MiXCR, producing one record per CDR3 protein. It is TCRdb's table, rather than the study itself, that gives the V and J calls and clone size. Of about 370,000 distinct CDR3 sequences in the sample, about 28% were seen once. Six healthy women, forming three identical twin pairs, donated samples. The origin of this receptor is a woman between 18 and 50 years old in good health. Material: PBMCs.

The CDR3 DNA reads TGTGCCAGCAGCCTCCACCGGGATCAACAGTTCTTC. This translates into CASSLHRDQQFF. This chain connects TRBV3-1 to TRBJ2-1; D may be TRBD2 (5 bases). Trimming shortened V by 4 bases and J by 13 bases, and 14 bases separated the two germline ends. Germline values: CDR1 LGHDT, CDR2 YNNKEL (reference sequence). CDR3 length: 12 residues.